This entry describes one TCR beta chain. One end of the junction fails to match germline, which may point to a read error. TCRdb ran MiXCR on the PCR reads and lists one entry per CDR3 protein. In the table there are 90,000 or so distinct CDR3 sequences, around 50% of which are singletons. These data come from a study of CDR3 diversity in severe acne. Germline-derived CDR1 and CDR2 are SGHVS and FQNEAQ. CDR3 length: 14 residues. The chain links TRBV7-8 to TRBJ2-7; 8 positions match TRBD2. This receptor was obtained from a male donor in good health, serving as a control. Sequenced material: blood. As DNA, the CDR3 is TGCGCCAGCAGCTTGAGCGGGAGCCGTAACGAGCAGTACTTC. Translated, it gives CASSLSGSRNEQYF. Looking up the rest from reference TRBV7-8 and TRBJ2-7 gives the full variable domain: GAGVSQSPRYKVAKRGQDVALRCDPISGHVSLFWYQQALGQGPEFLTYFQNEAQLDKSGLPSDRFFAERPEGSVSTLKIQRTQQEDSAVYLCASSLSGSRNEQYFGPGTRLTVT.